The present entry profiles one T cell receptor (beta chain) with its context. Its antigen is as yet unknown. This sample is part of a study of cytomegalovirus exposure and HLA in healthy donors. Unmatched junction bases numbered 2, after V lost 1 base and J lost 6 bases. The germline CDR1 and CDR2 sequences are MDHEN and SYDVKM. This CDR3 is 13 amino acids long. These donors were members of the 120-subject validation cohort, a group separate from the approximately 700-subject first cohort. Study-level results: Per published reports, the classifier diagnosed cytomegalovirus status with high specificity and sensitivity. Despite most TCR sequences being rare, some public TCRs occurred in many donors. Cytomegalovirus association was assigned to about 180 TCR beta chains.

Method: immunoSEQ multiplex PCR; TCRdb's copy keeps in-frame clones and lacks some. Counted here are under 250,000 clones, around 86% occurring once; the ten biggest clones make up approximately 2%. Sequencing was carried out using PBMCs. The genes are TRBV28 and TRBJ1-1; 7 positions agree with TRBD1. The receptor's source is a woman under 30 in good health and CMV-seropositive. In nucleotides, the CDR3 is TGTGCCAGCAGTTTATCCGGACAGGCTGAAGCTTTCTTT. This gives the protein CASSLSGQAEAFF.